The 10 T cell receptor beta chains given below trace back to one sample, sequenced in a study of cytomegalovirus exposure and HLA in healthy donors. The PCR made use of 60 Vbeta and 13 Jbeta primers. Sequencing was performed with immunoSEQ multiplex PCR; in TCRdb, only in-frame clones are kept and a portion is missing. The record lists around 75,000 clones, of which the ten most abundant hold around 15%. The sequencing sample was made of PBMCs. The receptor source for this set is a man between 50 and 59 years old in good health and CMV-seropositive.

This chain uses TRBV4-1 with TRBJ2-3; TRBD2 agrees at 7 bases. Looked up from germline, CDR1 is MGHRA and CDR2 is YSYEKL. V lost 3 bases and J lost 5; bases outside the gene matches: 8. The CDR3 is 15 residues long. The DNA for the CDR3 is TGCGCCAGCAGCCAGCTGAGCGGGGAGGGAGATACGCAGTATTTT. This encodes CASSQLSGEGDTQYF.

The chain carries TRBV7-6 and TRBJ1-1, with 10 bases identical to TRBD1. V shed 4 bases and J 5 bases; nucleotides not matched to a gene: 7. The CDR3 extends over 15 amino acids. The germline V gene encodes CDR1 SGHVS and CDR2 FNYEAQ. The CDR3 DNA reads TGTGCCAGCAGCTCATTGACAGGGGGCGAAACTGAAGCTTTCTTT. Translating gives CASSSLTGGETEAFF.

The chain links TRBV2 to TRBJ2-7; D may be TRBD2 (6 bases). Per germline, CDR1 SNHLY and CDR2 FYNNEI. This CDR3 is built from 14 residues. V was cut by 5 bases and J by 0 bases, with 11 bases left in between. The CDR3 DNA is TGTGCCAGCAGTCCACGCGGGGACTCCTACGAGCAGTACTTC. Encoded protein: CASSPRGDSYEQYF.

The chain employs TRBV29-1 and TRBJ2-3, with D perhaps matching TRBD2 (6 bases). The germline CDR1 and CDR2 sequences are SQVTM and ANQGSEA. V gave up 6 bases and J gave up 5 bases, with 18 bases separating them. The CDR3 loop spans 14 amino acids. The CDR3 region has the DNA TGCAGCGTGCCAGGTTCGGGAGACAAAGATACGCAGTATTTT. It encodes CSVPGSGDKDTQYF.

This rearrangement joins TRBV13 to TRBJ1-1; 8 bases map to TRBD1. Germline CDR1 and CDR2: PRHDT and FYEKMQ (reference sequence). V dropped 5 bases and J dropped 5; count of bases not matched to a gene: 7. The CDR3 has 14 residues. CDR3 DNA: TGTGCCAGCAGCCCCCGGAACAGGGGGACTGAAGCTTTCTTT. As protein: CASSPRNRGTEAFF.

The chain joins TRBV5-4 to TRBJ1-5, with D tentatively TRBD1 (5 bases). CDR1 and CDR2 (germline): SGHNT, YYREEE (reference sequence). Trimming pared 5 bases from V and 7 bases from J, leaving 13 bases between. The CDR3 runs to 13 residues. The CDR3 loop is CASSLSPGQPQHF. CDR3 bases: TGTGCCAGCAGTTTATCCCCAGGGCAGCCCCAGCATTTT.

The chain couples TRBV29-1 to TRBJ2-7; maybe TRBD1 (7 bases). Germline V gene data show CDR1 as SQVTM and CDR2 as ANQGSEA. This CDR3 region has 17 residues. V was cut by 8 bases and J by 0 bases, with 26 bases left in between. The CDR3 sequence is CSIYIPLSGDSSYEQYF. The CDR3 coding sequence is TGCAGCATCTATATCCCCCTATCGGGGGACAGCTCCTACGAGCAGTACTTC.

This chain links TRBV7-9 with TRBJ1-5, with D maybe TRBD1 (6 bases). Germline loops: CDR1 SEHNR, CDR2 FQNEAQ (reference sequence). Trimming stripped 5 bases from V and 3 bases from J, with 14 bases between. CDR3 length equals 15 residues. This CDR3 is CASSRRQGHNQPQHF. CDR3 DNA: TGTGCCAGCAGCCGGCGGCAGGGGCACAATCAGCCCCAGCATTTT.

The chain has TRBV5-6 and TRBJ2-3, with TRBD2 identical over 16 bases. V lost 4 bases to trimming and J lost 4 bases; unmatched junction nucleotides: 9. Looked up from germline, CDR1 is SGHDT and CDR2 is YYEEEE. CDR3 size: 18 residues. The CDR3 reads CASSAPMGLAGGADTQYF. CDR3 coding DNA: TGTGCCAGCAGCGCACCTATGGGACTAGCGGGAGGGGCAGATACGCAGTATTTT.

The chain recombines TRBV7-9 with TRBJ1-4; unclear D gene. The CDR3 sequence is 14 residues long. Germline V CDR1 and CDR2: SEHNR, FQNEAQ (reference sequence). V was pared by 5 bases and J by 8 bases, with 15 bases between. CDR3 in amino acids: CASSTSLGLEKLFF. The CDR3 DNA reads TGTGCCAGCAGCACCAGTCTGGGCCTCGAAAAACTGTTTTTT.